This T cell receptor beta chain was retrieved from a study of beta chain features in type 1 diabetes. General study results and limits: The study found moderately but significantly shorter TCRB CDR3s in all four CD4+ subsets of Type 1 diabetes patients. A closer apparent resemblance between naive, central memory and Treg TCRB repertoires was seen in patients than in healthy donors. At VDJ recombination sites, type 1 diabetes patients had fewer insertions and more deleted nucleotides.

Of note for this clone: What it recognizes is unknown.

The authors reverse transcribed all of the isolated RNA, so sequencing captured expressed TCRB transcripts. The data were produced by immunoSEQ multiplex PCR, yet TCRdb's version contains in-frame clones alone and is incomplete. This table has nearly 700,000 clones, around 15% appearing once. Looked up from germline, CDR1 is SEHNR and CDR2 is FQNEAQ (reference sequence). CDR3 length equals 14 residues. V gave up 3 bases and J gave up 5 bases, with 10 bases separating them. This TCR was recovered from a man younger than 35 with type 1 diabetes. Material for sequencing was naive CD4+ T cells from blood. V usage is TRBV7-9 and J usage is TRBJ2-2; the D gene is possibly TRBD1 (5 bases). The chain's CDR3 is CASSFTGPTGELFF. The DNA of the CDR3 is TGTGCCAGCAGCTTTACAGGCCCAACCGGGGAGCTGTTTTTT.